One and the same sample provided the 8 T cell receptor beta chains below, sequenced in a study of blood T cell repertoires in COVID-19. The repertoire was sequenced with immunoSEQ multiplex PCR; TCRdb's copy has only in-frame clones and lacks some. The repertoire holds 200,000 to 250,000 clones, with roughly 80% as singletons. Sequenced sample: PBMCs or T cells enriched from blood (not recorded which). The receptors were gathered from a man aged 55 to 70 who had recovered from COVID-19.

The V call is TRBV29-1, the J call TRBJ1-2, with D uncertain. V dropped 1 base and J dropped 7 bases, with 16 bases sitting between them. Per the germline V gene, CDR1 is SQVTM and CDR2 is ANQGSEA. The CDR3 totals 14 residues. For the CDR3, the DNA is TGCAGCGTTGAAGTCCCCCCGGGTGGGTCTGGCTACACCTTC. As protein: CSVEVPPGGSGYTF.

This chain links TRBV27 with TRBJ2-3, with 13 bases matching TRBD2. Trimming removed 6 bases from V and 4 bases from J; junction bases left unmatched: 7. The CDR3 has 16 residues. Germline V gene data show CDR1 as MNHEY and CDR2 as SMNVEV (reference sequence). The CDR3 nucleotides are TGTGCCAGCAGGGCCAGACTAGCGGGGGGCCCAGATACGCAGTATTTT. It specifies CASRARLAGGPDTQYF.

This chain connects TRBV19 to TRBJ2-3; 13 nucleotides line up with TRBD2. The length of the CDR3 is 16 residues. CDR1 and CDR2 (germline): LNHDA, SQIVND (reference sequence). V shed 3 bases and J 6 bases; nucleotides not matched to a gene: 6. CDR3 in amino acids: CASSMGLAGKGDTQYF. CDR3 sequence (DNA): TGTGCCAGTAGTATGGGACTAGCGGGGAAGGGGGATACGCAGTATTTT.

The CDR3 reads CASSQGPGDTIYF. The CDR3 nucleotides read TGTGCCAGCAGCCAGGGCCCCGGAGACACCATATATTTT. The rearrangement links TRBV12-3 or TRBV12-4 to TRBJ1-3; maybe TRBD1 (5 bases). V dropped 6 bases and J dropped 8 bases, with 14 bases sitting between them. The CDR3 runs 13 residues.

The chain joins TRBV4-3 to TRBJ2-1; the match to TRBD2 covers 10 bases. The germline V gene encodes CDR1 LGHNA and CDR2 YSLEER. Germline trimming cut 0 bases from V and 5 bases from J; bases unmatched to any gene: 7. This CDR3 comprises 17 residues. The CDR3, as DNA: TGCGCCAGCAGCCAAGACCTGAGGACTAGCGGCAACAATGAGCAGTTCTTC. As protein: CASSQDLRTSGNNEQFF.

The V call is TRBV20-1, the J call TRBJ2-3; 9 bases are a match to TRBD1. The CDR3 is made up of 15 amino acids. The germline gives CDR1 DFQATT, CDR2 SNEGSKA (reference sequence). The junction had 8 bases not matched to a gene; V was cut back by 3 bases and J by 4 bases. For the CDR3, the DNA is TGCAGTGCTAGTGCCACAGGGGGCTACGCAGATACGCAGTATTTT. Protein sequence: CSASATGGYADTQYF.

The rearrangement uses TRBV4-3 and TRBJ1-4; D may be TRBD1 (6 bases). Germline V CDR1 and CDR2: LGHNA, YSLEER. The CDR3 has 15 residues. Trimming shortened V by 0 bases and J by 8 bases, and 13 bases separated the two germline ends. CDR3 in amino acids: CASSQDPRGLEKLFF. In DNA, the CDR3 is TGCGCCAGCAGCCAAGATCCCAGGGGTCTGGAAAAACTGTTTTTT.

The chain joins TRBV19 to TRBJ1-2; D may be TRBD1 (6 bases). The V gene's germline CDR1 is LNHDA and CDR2 SQIVND (reference sequence). The CDR3 sequence is 15 residues long. Trimming cost V 4 bases and J 4 bases, with 16 bases left between them. The CDR3 region is CASSRRTANIYGYTF. The CDR3 nucleotides read TGTGCCAGTAGTAGGCGGACAGCCAACATCTATGGCTACACCTTC.